The following is a TCR beta chain sequence with its context. One junction end does not reproduce the germline sequence, and a read error may be involved. Participant-reported clinical history was the basis for cohort assignment. The CDR3 runs to 10 residues. Germline V lookup: CDR1 LGHNT, CDR2 FRNRAP. The source of the sample is a study of blood T cell repertoires in COVID-19. Study information: The United States, Italy and Spain supplied acute and convalescent COVID-19 samples. PBMCs, B-cell-depleted T cells, or T cells provided the cDNA or gDNA that made up the material.

The protocol was immunoSEQ multiplex PCR, while the TCRdb copy is restricted to in-frame clones and leaves out a portion. The table has about 150,000 clones, about 85% seen once. V gene TRBV12-5 combines with J gene TRBJ2-7; tentatively, D is TRBD1 (6 bases). The TCR sequence derives from a woman between 40 and 55 years old who had been exposed to COVID-19. Material: PBMCs or T cells enriched from blood (not recorded which). The CDR3: CASGFDRLGF. DNA for the CDR3: TGTGCTAGTGGTTTCGACAGGTTGGGCTTC.